This entry describes one TCR beta chain. The target antigen is unknown. The V gene end was trimmed by 4 bases and the J gene end by 5 bases; junction bases not matched to a gene: 3. This CDR3 is built from 13 residues. Germline CDR1 and CDR2: MGHRA and YSYEKL. These data are taken from a study of cytomegalovirus exposure and HLA in healthy donors. Background on the study: Earlier work reported 117 million unique TCR beta sequences from about 190 million T cells. General study findings and limits: A link between a missense DCLRE1C variant and TCR beta V- and J-gene trimming emerged from a later analysis. Cytomegalovirus status was reportedly diagnosed by the classifier with high sensitivity and specificity. The majority of CMV-associated TCR beta chains were reported as apparently HLA-restricted in a later analysis.

The PCR had 60 Vbeta and 13 Jbeta primers. Sequencing was performed with immunoSEQ multiplex PCR; in TCRdb, only in-frame clones are kept and a portion is missing. The sample consists of over 150,000 clones, approximately 75% of them appearing once. The sequenced sample consisted of PBMCs. The clonotype was recovered from a young man in good health and CMV-seronegative. This chain uses TRBV4-1 with TRBJ2-5, with 8 bases lining up with TRBD2. CDR3 region: CASSPGGPETQYF. CDR3 sequence (DNA): TGCGCCAGCAGCCCGGGGGGGCCCGAGACCCAGTACTTC.